This paragraph covers one TCR beta chain sequence. The treatment denotes: oral pan-JAK inhibitor, 5-10 mg twice daily. The data are from a study of CD8+ T cells in alopecia areata. CDR1 SGHRS and CDR2 YFSETQ come from the germline V gene. The CDR3 spans 14 residues. Deletions cut 0 bases from V and 4 bases from J, with 10 bases between. Following RNA extraction, reverse transcription yielded cDNA that acted as the sequencing template. Assay used: immunoSEQ multiplex PCR; TCRdb lists only in-frame clones, some missing. The sample carries about 220,000 clones, about three fifths recorded once. The sequence came from a human donor with alopecia areata. The V call is TRBV5-1, the J call TRBJ1-2, with D possibly being TRBD1 (6 bases). Sequencing was performed on CD4+ T cells sorted from blood, taken at week 4, from a patient treated with tofacitinib. The chain's CDR3 is CASSLDGRGYGYTF. The CDR3 coding sequence is TGCGCCAGCAGCTTGGACGGCAGGGGCTATGGCTACACCTTC.